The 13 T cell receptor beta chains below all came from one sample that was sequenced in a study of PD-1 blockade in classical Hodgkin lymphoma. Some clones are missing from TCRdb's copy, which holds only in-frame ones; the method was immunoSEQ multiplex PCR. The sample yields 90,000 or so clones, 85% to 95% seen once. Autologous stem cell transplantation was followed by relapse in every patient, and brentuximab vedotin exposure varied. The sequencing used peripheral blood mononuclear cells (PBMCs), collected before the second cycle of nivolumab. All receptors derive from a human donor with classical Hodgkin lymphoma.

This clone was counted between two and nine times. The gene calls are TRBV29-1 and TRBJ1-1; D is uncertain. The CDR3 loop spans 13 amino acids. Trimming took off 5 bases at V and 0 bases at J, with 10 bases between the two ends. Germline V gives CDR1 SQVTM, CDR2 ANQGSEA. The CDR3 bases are TGCAGCGTTTATGCAATTATGAACACTGAAGCTTTCTTT. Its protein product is CSVYAIMNTEAFF. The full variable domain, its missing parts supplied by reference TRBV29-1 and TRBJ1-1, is SAVISQKPSRDICQRGTSLTIQCQVDSQVTMMFWYRQQPGQSLTLIATANQGSEATYESGFVIDKFPISRPNLTFSTLTVSNMSPEDSSIYLCSVYAIMNTEAFFGQGTRLTVV.

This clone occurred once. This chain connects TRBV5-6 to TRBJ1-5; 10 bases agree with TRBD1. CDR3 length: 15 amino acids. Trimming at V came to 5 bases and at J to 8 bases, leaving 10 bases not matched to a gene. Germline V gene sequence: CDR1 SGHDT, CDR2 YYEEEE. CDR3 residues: CASSPTGGTGEPQHF. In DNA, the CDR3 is TGTGCCAGCAGTCCGACAGGGGGCACGGGCGAGCCCCAGCATTTT.

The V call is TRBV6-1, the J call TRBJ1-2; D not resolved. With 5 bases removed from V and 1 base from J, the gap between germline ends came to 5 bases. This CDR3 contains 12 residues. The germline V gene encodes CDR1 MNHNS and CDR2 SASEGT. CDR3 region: CASSLNNYGYTF. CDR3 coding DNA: TGTGCCAGCAGTTTGAATAACTATGGCTACACCTTC.

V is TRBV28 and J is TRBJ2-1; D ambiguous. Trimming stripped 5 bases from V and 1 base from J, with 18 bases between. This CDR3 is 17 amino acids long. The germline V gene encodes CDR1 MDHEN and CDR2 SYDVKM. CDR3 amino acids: CASSPLTGSFSYNEQFF. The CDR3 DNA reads TGTGCCAGCAGTCCGCTGACTGGTAGCTTTTCCTACAATGAGCAGTTCTTC.

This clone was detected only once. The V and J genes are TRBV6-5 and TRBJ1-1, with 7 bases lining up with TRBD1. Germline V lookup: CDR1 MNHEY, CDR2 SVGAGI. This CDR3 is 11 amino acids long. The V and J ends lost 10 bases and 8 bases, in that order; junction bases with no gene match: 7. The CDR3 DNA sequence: TGTGCCACCGACAGGGCCGGGGAAGCTTTCTTT. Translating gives CATDRAGEAFF.

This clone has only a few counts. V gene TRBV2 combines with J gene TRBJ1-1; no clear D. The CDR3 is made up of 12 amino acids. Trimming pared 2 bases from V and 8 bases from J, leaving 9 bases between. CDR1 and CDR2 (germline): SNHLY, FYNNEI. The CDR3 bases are TGTGCCAGCAGTGAAATTCGGTGGGAAGCTTTCTTT. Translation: CASSEIRWEAFF.

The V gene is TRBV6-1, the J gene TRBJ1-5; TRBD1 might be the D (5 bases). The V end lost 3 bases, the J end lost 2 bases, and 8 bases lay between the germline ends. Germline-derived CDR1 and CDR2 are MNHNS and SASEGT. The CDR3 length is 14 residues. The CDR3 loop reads CASSDRVGNQPQHF. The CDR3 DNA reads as TGTGCCAGCAGTGACAGGGTTGGCAATCAGCCCCAGCATTTT.

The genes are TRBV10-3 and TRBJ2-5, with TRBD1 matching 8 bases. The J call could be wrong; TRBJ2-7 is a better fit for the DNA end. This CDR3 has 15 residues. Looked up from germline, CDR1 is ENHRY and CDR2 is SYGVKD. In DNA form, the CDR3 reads TGTGCCACCTCCATGTCCGGGACAGGAGCCTACGAGCAGTACTTC. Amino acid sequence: CATSMSGTGAYEQYF.

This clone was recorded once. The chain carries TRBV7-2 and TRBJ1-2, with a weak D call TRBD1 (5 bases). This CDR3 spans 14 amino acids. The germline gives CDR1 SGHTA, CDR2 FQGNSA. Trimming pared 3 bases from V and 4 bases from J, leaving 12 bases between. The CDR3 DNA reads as TGTGCCAGCAGCTTCGGGGGGGAGGGCTATGGCTACACCTTC. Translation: CASSFGGEGYGYTF.

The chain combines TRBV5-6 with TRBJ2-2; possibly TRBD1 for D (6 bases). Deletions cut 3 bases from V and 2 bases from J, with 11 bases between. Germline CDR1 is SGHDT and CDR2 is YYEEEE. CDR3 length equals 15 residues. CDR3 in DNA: TGTGCCAGCAGCTGGGGGCTGAGAAACACCGGGGAGCTGTTTTTT. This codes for CASSWGLRNTGELFF. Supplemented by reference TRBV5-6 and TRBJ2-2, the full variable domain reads DAGVTQSPTHLIKTRGQQVTLRCSPKSGHDTVSWYQQALGQGPQFIFQYYEEEERQRGNFPDRFSGHQFPNYSSELNVNALLLGDSALYLCASSWGLRNTGELFFGEGSRLTVL.

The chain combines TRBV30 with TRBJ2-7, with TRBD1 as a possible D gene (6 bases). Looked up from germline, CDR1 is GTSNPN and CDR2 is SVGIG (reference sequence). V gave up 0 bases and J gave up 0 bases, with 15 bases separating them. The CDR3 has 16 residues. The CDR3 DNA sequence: TGTGCCTGGAGTGTATTAGGCAGGGGACGCTCCTACGAGCAGTACTTC. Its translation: CAWSVLGRGRSYEQYF.

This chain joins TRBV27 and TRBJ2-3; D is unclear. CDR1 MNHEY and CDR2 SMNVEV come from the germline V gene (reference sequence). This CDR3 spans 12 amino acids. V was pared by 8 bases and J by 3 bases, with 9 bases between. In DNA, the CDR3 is TGTGCCAGCGGTGTAACGACAGATACGCAGTATTTT. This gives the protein CASGVTTDTQYF.

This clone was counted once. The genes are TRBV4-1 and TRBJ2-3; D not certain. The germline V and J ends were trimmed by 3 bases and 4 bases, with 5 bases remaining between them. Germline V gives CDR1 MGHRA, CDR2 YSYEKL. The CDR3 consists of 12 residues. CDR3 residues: CASSHPADTQYF. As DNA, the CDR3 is TGCGCCAGCAGCCACCCGGCAGATACGCAGTATTTT.